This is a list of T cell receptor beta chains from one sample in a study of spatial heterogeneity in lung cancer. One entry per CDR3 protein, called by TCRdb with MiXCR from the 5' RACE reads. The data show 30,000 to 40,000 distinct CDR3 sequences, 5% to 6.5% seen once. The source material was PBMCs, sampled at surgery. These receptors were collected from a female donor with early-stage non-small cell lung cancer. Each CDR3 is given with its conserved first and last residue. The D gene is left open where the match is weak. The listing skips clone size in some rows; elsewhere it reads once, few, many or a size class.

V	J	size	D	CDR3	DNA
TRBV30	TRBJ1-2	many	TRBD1	CAWSVRSRGRSLFGYTF	TGTGCCTGGAGTGTACGGTCCAGGGGGCGATCGTTATTTGGCTACACCTTC
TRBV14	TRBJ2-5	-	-	CASSARERETQYF	TGTGCCAGCAGCGCCAGGGAAAGAGAGACCCAGTACTTC
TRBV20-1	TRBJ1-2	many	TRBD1	CSATGQGQSYGYTF	TGCAGTGCTACCGGACAGGGGCAGAGCTATGGCTACACCTTC
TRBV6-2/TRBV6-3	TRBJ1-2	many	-	CASSYSFYGYTF	TGTGCCAGCAGTTACTCGTTCTATGGCTACACCTTC
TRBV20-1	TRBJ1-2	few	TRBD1	CSARDQGARGYGYTF	TGCAGTGCTAGAGATCAGGGGGCGCGAGGCTATGGCTACACCTTC
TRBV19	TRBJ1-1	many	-	CASSIPAGNTEAFF	TGTGCCAGTAGTATCCCTGCGGGTAACACTGAAGCTTTCTTT
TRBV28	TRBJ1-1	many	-	CASRDPRGVNTEAFF	TGTGCCAGCAGAGATCCCAGGGGAGTGAACACTGAAGCTTTCTTT
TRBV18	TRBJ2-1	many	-	CASSGDEGSEQFF	TGTGCCAGCTCAGGGGATGAGGGTAGTGAGCAGTTCTTC
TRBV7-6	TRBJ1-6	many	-	CASSSVRYNSPLHF	TGTGCCAGCAGCTCCGTACGGTATAATTCACCCCTCCACTTT
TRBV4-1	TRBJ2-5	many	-	CASSQGGLQETQYF	TGCGCCAGCAGCCAAGGGGGACTTCAGGAGACCCAGTACTTC
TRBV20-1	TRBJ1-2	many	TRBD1	CSARPGLRGQGAGYGYTF	TGCAGTGCTAGACCCGGATTAAGGGGACAGGGGGCGGGCTATGGCTACACCTTC
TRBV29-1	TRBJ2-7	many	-	CSVAPDKITYEQYF	TGCAGCGTCGCCCCGGACAAGATTACCTACGAGCAGTACTTC
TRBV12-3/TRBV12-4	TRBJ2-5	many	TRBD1	CASSPGTGGLAGGRTQYF	TGTGCCAGCAGCCCCGGGACAGGGGGCCTAGCTGGGGGGCGGACCCAGTACTTC
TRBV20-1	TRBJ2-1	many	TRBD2	CSARGPSGAYNEQFF	TGCAGTGCTAGAGGGCCTAGCGGTGCTTACAATGAGCAGTTCTTC
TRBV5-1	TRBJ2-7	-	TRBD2	CASSLGAGVSYEQYF	TGCGCCAGCAGCTTGGGTGCGGGGGTCTCCTACGAGCAGTACTTC
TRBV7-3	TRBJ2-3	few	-	CASSLVGDTQYF	TGTGCCAGCAGCTTGGTCGGAGATACGCAGTATTTT
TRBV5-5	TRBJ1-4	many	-	CASSSRRDGNEKLFF	TGTGCCAGCAGTTCCCGCCGGGACGGTAATGAAAAACTGTTTTTT
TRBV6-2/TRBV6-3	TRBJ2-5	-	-	CASLTRESQETQYF	TGTGCCAGCCTCACCCGGGAATCCCAAGAGACCCAGTACTTC
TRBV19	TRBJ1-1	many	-	CASSPWGFEDTEAFF	TGTGCCAGTAGCCCCTGGGGGTTTGAAGACACTGAAGCTTTCTTT
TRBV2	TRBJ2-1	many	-	CASSRGERNEQFF	TGTGCCAGCAGTCGTGGGGAGCGAAATGAGCAGTTCTTC
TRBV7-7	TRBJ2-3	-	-	CASSPGRGDTQYF	TGTGCCAGCAGCCCCGGCAGGGGAGATACGCAGTATTTT
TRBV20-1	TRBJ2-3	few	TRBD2	CSARSDREGGDTQYF	TGCAGTGCTAGATCCGACCGGGAGGGGGGGGATACGCAGTATTTT
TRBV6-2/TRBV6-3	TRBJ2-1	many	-	CASRLDTEGVEQFF	TGTGCCAGCAGATTAGACACGGAGGGGGTGGAGCAGTTCTTC
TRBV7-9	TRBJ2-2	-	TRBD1	CASSSRTGVTGELFF	TGTGCCAGCAGCTCGAGGACAGGGGTAACCGGGGAGCTGTTTTTT
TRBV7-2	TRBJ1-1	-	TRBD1	CASSLVGQVNTEAFF	TGTGCCAGCAGCTTAGTAGGACAGGTGAACACTGAAGCTTTCTTT
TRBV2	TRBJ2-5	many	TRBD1	CASSEGPAGGRQETQYF	TGTGCCAGCAGTGAAGGCCCTGCAGGGGGAAGGCAAGAGACCCAGTACTTC
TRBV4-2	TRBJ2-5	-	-	CASSQEEGEGETQYF	TGTGCCAGCAGCCAAGAGGAGGGTGAGGGAGAGACCCAGTACTTC
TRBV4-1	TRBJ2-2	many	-	CASSGGQSFANTGELFF	TGCGCCAGCAGCGGGGGACAATCTTTCGCGAACACCGGGGAGCTGTTTTTT
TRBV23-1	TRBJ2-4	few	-	CASSQTGRVLRIQYF	TGCGCCAGCAGTCAGACAGGGAGGGTCTTGCGAATTCAGTACTTC
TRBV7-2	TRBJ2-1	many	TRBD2	CASSYGTIYNEQFF	TGTGCCAGCAGCTATGGGACTATTTACAATGAGCAGTTCTTC
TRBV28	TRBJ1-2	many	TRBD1	CASGGQGLANYGYTF	TGTGCCAGCGGGGGACAGGGATTAGCAAACTATGGCTACACCTTC
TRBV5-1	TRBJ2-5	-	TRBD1	CASSSGGLETQYF	TGCGCCAGCAGCTCAGGGGGCTTGGAGACCCAGTACTTC
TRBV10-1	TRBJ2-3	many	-	CASSESMPDTQYF	TGCGCCAGCAGTGAGTCGATGCCAGATACGCAGTATTTT
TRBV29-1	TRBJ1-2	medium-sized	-	CSVEAGGSYGYTF	TGCAGCGTGGAAGCCGGGGGTTCCTATGGCTACACCTTC
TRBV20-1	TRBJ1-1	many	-	CSARDYRQENTEAFF	TGCAGTGCTAGAGATTATCGACAGGAGAACACTGAAGCTTTCTTT
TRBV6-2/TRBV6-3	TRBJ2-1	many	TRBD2	CASSYVSLAGADNEQFF	TGTGCCAGCAGTTACGTAAGTCTAGCGGGGGCAGACAATGAGCAGTTCTTC
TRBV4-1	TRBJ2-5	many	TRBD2	CASSRDGDPGGETQYF	TGCGCCAGCAGCCGGGACGGGGACCCGGGGGGAGAGACCCAGTACTTC
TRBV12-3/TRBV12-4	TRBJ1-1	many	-	CASTSWGHSVAFF	TGTGCCAGCACCTCTTGGGGCCACTCTGTTGCTTTCTTT
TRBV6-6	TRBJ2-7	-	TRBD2	CASSPLAGGPYEQYF	TGTGCCAGCAGTCCGTTAGCGGGGGGGCCGTACGAGCAGTACTTC
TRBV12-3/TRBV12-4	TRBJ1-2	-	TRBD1	CASREAGTGAYGYTF	TGTGCCAGCAGGGAAGCCGGGACAGGCGCTTATGGCTACACCTTC
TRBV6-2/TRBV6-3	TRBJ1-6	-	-	CASSYDPGSSYNSPLHF	TGTGCCAGCAGTTACGATCCGGGGAGCTCCTATAATTCACCCCTCCACTTT
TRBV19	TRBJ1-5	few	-	CASSPSGTNQPQHF	TGTGCCAGTAGTCCCTCAGGGACTAATCAGCCCCAGCATTTT
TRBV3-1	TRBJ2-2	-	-	CASSQDPWQGRGELFF	TGTGCCAGCAGCCAAGATCCCTGGCAGGGGCGCGGGGAGCTGTTTTTT
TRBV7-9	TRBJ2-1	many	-	CASSPTLGGPHNEQFF	TGTGCCAGCAGCCCAACCCTGGGGGGGCCCCACAATGAGCAGTTCTTC
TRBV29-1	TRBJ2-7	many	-	CSVGQSLGSYEQYF	TGCAGCGTCGGACAGTCCCTCGGGTCCTACGAGCAGTACTTC
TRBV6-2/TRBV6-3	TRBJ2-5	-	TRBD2	CASERASGGPNQETQYF	TGTGCCAGCGAAAGGGCTAGCGGGGGGCCCAACCAAGAGACCCAGTACTTC
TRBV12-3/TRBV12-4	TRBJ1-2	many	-	CASSLTVNYGYTF	TGTGCCAGCAGTTTAACGGTTAACTATGGCTACACCTTC
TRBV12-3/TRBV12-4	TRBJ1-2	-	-	CASSFARGIYYGYTF	TGTGCCAGCAGTTTCGCTAGGGGGATCTACTATGGCTACACCTTC
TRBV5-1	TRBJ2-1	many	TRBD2	CASSPGTSGRYNEQFF	TGCGCCAGCAGCCCAGGGACTAGCGGAAGATACAATGAGCAGTTCTTC
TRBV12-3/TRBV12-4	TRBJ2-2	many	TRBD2	CASRRGTSGTGELFF	TGTGCCAGCCGCAGGGGGACTAGCGGGACCGGGGAGCTGTTTTTT
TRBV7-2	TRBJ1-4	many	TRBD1	CASSAEGAFNEKLFF	TGTGCCAGCAGCGCGGAGGGGGCCTTTAATGAAAAACTGTTTTTT
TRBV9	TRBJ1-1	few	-	CASSVAGARTEAFF	TGTGCCAGCAGCGTAGCAGGGGCCCGCACTGAAGCTTTCTTT
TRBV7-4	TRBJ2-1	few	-	CASSPTGTGAYNEQFF	TGTGCCAGCAGCCCCACCGGGACGGGGGCCTACAATGAGCAGTTCTTC
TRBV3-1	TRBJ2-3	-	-	CASSARVTDTQYF	TGTGCCAGCAGCGCCAGGGTCACAGATACGCAGTATTTT
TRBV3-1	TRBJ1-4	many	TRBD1	CASSLARDRGNGNEKLFF	TGTGCCAGCAGTCTCGCCCGGGACAGGGGAAATGGTAATGAAAAACTGTTTTTT
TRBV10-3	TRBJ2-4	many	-	CAIRGGNIQYF	TGTGCCATCAGGGGTGGGAACATTCAGTACTTC
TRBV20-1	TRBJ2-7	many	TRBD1	CSANPTGDYEQYF	TGCAGTGCTAACCCGACAGGGGACTACGAGCAGTACTTC
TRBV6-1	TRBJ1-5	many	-	CASSERQRFSNQPQHF	TGTGCCAGCAGTGAGAGACAGAGATTTAGCAATCAGCCCCAGCATTTT